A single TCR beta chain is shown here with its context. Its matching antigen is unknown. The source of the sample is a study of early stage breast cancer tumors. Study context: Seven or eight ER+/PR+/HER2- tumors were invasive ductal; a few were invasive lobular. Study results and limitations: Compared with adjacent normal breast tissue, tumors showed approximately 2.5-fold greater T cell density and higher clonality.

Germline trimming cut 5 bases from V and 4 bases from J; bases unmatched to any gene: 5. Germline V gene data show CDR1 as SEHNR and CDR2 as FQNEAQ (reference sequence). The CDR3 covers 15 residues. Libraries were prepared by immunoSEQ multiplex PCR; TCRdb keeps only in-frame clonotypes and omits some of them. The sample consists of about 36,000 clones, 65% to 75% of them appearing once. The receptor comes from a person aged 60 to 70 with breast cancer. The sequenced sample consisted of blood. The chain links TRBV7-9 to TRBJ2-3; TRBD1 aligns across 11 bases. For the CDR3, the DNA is TGTGCCAGCAGCCCGGACAGGGGGCGTGCAGATACGCAGTATTTT. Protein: CASSPDRGRADTQYF. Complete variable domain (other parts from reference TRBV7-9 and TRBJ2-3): DTGVSQNPRHKITKRGQNVTFRCDPISEHNRLYWYRQTLGQGPEFLTYFQNEAQLEKSRLLSDRFSAERPKGSFSTLEIQRTEQGDSAMYLCASSPDRGRADTQYFGPGTRLTVL.